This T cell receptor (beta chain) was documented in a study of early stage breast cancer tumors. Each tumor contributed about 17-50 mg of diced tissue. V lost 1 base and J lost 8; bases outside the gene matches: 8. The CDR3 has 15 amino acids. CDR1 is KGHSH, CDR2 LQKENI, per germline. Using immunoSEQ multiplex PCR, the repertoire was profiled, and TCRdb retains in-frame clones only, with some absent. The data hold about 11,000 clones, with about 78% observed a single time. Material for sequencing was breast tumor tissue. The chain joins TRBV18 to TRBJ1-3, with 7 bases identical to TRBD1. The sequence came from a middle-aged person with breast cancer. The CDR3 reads CASSPQPTGRDTIYF. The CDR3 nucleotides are TGTGCCAGCTCACCACAACCGACAGGGAGAGACACCATATATTTT.